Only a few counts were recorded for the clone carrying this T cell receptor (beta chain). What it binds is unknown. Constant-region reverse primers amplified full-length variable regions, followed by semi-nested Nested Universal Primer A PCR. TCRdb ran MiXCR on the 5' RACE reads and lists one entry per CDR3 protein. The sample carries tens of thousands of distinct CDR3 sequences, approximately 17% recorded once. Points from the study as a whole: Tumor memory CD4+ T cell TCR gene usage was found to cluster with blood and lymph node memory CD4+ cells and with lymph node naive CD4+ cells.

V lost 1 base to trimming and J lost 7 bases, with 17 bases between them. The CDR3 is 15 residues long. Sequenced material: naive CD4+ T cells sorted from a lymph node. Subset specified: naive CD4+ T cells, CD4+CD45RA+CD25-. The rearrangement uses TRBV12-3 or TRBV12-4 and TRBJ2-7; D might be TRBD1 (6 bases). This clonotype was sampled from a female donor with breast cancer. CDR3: CASSLGNRAGKEQYF. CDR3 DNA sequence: TGTGCCAGCAGTTTAGGGAACAGGGCAGGAAAAGAGCAGTACTTC.